The sequence of this TCR beta chain was determined in a study of graft-versus-host responses after intestinal transplantation. About the study: Each recipient received anti-thymocyte globulin induction, then tacrolimus and steroids for roughly 3 years.

About this clone: Its antigen is not identified.

The CDR3 is 14 residues long. Germline V gene sequence: CDR1 SGHRS, CDR2 YFSETQ. Trimming left V 4 bases short and J 3 bases short, with 11 bases between. The study's findings and limits: GvH clones appeared in recipient marrow, some first in ileum or blood.

Libraries were prepared by immunoSEQ multiplex PCR; TCRdb keeps only in-frame clonotypes and omits some of them. The sample gives some 120,000 clones, around nine tenths of which show up once; about 0.18% is in the top ten. This receptor was identified in a human donor who received an intestinal transplant. The rearrangement links TRBV5-1 to TRBJ1-5, with D perhaps matching TRBD1 (5 bases). The sequencing here drew on unstimulated CD4+ T cells sorted from spleen or lymph node cells, taken before intestinal transplant. The CDR3 DNA reads as TGCGCCAGCAGCCCCGGGGGAGCCAATCAGCCCCAGCATTTT. Translation: CASSPGGANQPQHF.